Described below is a single TCR beta chain sequence and its context. Its antigen is unknown. This sample is part of a study of CD8 T cells in ankylosing spondylitis. Making use of molecular barcodes, quantitative 5'-RACE generated TCR beta libraries. TCRdb ran MiXCR on the 5' RACE reads and lists one entry per CDR3 protein. The sample contains 200,000 to 250,000 distinct CDR3 sequences, about 7% of which appear only once. Findings of the study overall: Significantly higher representation of disease-linked clones was reported for matched ankylosing spondylitis synovial fluid. Disease-linked clones were found to be CD8+ and relatively rare in peripheral blood. There was a TCR beta motif, made of several highly homologous variants, that appeared characteristic of ankylosing spondylitis blood. Existing reports had already noted some motif variants in reactive arthritis synovial fluid and blood.

This CDR3 contains 15 residues. V shed 0 bases and J shed 0 bases, with 9 bases lying between them. CDR1 WNHNN and CDR2 SYGVQD come from the germline V gene (reference sequence). What was sequenced was blood, either unsorted or a sorted T cell fraction (not recorded which). This chain uses TRBV10-1 with TRBJ2-7; perhaps D is TRBD1 or TRBD2 (6 bases each). This receptor was obtained from a male donor with ankylosing spondylitis. CDR3 nucleotide sequence: TGCGCCAGCAGTGAGTCGACGGGGGCCTCCTACGAGCAGTACTTC. Protein sequence: CASSESTGASYEQYF.